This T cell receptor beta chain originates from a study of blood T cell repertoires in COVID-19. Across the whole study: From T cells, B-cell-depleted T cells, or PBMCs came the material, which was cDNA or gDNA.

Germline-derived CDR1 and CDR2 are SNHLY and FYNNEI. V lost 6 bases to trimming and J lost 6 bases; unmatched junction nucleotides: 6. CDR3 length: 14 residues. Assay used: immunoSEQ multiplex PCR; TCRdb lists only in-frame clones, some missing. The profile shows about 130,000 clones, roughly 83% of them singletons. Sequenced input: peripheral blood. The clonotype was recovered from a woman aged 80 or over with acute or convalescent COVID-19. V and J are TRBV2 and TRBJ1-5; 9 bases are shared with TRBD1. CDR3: CASRQGAFSQPQHF. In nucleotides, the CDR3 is TGTGCCAGCAGACAGGGGGCTTTCAGTCAGCCCCAGCATTTT.